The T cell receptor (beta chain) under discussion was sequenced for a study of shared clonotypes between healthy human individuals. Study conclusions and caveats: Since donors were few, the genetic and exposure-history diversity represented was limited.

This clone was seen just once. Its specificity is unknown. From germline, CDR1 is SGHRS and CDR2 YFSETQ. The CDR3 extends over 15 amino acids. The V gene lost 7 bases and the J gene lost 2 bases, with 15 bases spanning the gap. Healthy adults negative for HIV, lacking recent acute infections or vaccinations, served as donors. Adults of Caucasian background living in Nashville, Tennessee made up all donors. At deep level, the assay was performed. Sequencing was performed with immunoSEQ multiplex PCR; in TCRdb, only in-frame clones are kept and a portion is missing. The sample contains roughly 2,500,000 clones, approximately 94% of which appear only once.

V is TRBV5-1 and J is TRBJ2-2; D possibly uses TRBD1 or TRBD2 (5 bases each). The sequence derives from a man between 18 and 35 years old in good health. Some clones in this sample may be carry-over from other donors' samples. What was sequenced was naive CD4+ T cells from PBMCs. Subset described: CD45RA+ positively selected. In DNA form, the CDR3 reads TGCGCCAGCTCGGTCGGGGCGGCTAACACCGGGGAGCTGTTTTTT. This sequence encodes CASSVGAANTGELFF.